These 28 T cell receptor beta chains share one sample of origin, sequenced in a study of blood T cell repertoires in COVID-19. Method: immunoSEQ multiplex PCR; TCRdb's copy keeps in-frame clones and lacks some. The table shows 250,000 or so clones, with about nine tenths occurring only once. Material: PBMCs or T cells enriched from blood (not recorded which). These receptors originate from a woman aged 25-40 years with acute COVID-19.

This chain joins TRBV2 and TRBJ1-6, with unresolved D. Trimming removed 5 bases from V and 7 bases from J, with 15 bases in between. CDR1 is SNHLY and CDR2 is FYNNEI in the germline V gene. The CDR3 has 15 amino acids. CDR3 sequence: CASSPSWGENSPLHF. The CDR3 DNA follows: TGTGCCAGCAGTCCTTCTTGGGGAGAGAATTCACCCCTCCACTTT. Variable domain in full (rest from reference TRBV2 and TRBJ1-6): EPEVTQTPSHQVTQMGQEVILRCVPISNHLYFYWYRQILGQKVEFLVSFYNNEISEKSEIFDDQFSVERPDGSNFTLKIRSTKLEDSAMYFCASSPSWGENSPLHFGNGTRLTVT.

The rearrangement joins TRBV27 to TRBJ2-7, with D possibly TRBD1 on 6 matching bases. The germline V and J ends were trimmed by 2 bases and 5 bases, with 13 bases remaining between them. Germline CDR1 and CDR2: MNHEY and SMNVEV (reference sequence). This CDR3 is built from 14 residues. In nucleotides, the CDR3 is TGTGCCAGCAGTTTAGGGGGCGCCGTGAACGAGCAGTACTTC. It encodes CASSLGGAVNEQYF.

This clone came up once. This chain joins TRBV5-1 and TRBJ2-7, with 12 bases that match TRBD2. V shed 0 bases and J 2 bases; nucleotides not matched to a gene: 6. Per the germline V gene, CDR1 is SGHRS and CDR2 is YFSETQ. This CDR3 is built from 17 residues. The CDR3 region has the DNA TGCGCCAGCAGCTTGGGGCTAGCGGGGGGGATTGCCTACGAGCAGTACTTC. Its translation is CASSLGLAGGIAYEQYF.

This chain connects TRBV6-5 to TRBJ1-2; 9 nucleotides align to TRBD1. The CDR3 sequence is 14 residues long. Germline CDR1 and CDR2: MNHEY and SVGAGI. The V segment lost 1 base and the J segment 5 bases; nucleotides outside the gene matches: 2. The CDR3 bases are TGTGCCAGCAGTTACTTCGACAGGGGGTATGGCTACACCTTC. Protein sequence: CASSYFDRGYGYTF.

This sequence joins TRBV11-2 and TRBJ2-7; 7 bases are a match to TRBD2. CDR1 is SGHAT, CDR2 FQNNGV, per germline. The V gene end was trimmed by 5 bases and the J gene end by 4 bases; junction bases not matched to a gene: 8. The CDR3 loop spans 14 amino acids. CDR3 in DNA: TGTGCCAGCAGCCACTTCTCCGGGGGGTACGAGCAGTACTTC. Its translation: CASSHFSGGYEQYF.

The genes are TRBV19 and TRBJ1-2; 12 nucleotides match TRBD1. Per the germline V gene, CDR1 is LNHDA and CDR2 is SQIVND (reference sequence). The CDR3 has 16 amino acids. V was pared by 9 bases and J by 8 bases, with 16 bases of the junction left unmatched. The CDR3 loop reads CASELSTGQGARGYTF. CDR3 bases: TGTGCCAGCGAATTGAGTACGGGACAGGGGGCGAGAGGCTACACCTTC.

The chain carries TRBV4-1 and TRBJ1-2, with D perhaps TRBD1 (5 bases). The V end was cut by 4 bases, the J end by 0 bases, with 9 bases between. The CDR3 contains 14 residues. Looked up from germline, CDR1 is MGHRA and CDR2 is YSYEKL. The DNA of the CDR3 is TGCGCCAGCAGCCGGGGCGAAGCTAACTATGGCTACACCTTC. Amino acid sequence: CASSRGEANYGYTF.

The rearrangement joins TRBV5-4 to TRBJ1-2, with TRBD1 as a possible D gene (5 bases). V lost 4 bases to trimming and J lost 8 bases, with 18 bases between them. The CDR3 has 14 amino acids. Germline V lookup: CDR1 SGHNT, CDR2 YYREEE (reference sequence). CDR3 region: CASSGRERVKGYTF. The CDR3 nucleotides read TGTGCCAGCAGCGGCAGGGAAAGAGTAAAGGGCTACACCTTC.

The chain is built from TRBV25-1 and TRBJ1-1; D not certain. V lost 3 bases and J lost 6, with 8 bases in between. The CDR3 has 12 amino acids. From germline, CDR1 is MGHDK and CDR2 SYGVNS. The CDR3 DNA is TGTGCCAGCAGTGATAGAGCTCCTGAAGCTTTCTTT. Protein: CASSDRAPEAFF.

V and J are TRBV30 and TRBJ1-2, with 8 bases that match TRBD1. The CDR3 totals 13 residues. The V gene's germline CDR1 is GTSNPN and CDR2 SVGIG (reference sequence). V dropped 2 bases and J dropped 7; count of bases not matched to a gene: 6. DNA for the CDR3: TGTGCCTGGAGTTCTGACAGGGGCTTTGGCTACACCTTC. This encodes CAWSSDRGFGYTF.

This clone was found once. The CDR3 here is CASSPRGIGNEQYF. The DNA for the CDR3 is TGTGCCAGTAGTCCCCGGGGGATTGGCAACGAGCAGTACTTC. V is TRBV19 and J is TRBJ2-7; TRBD2 might be the D (6 bases). The CDR3 spans 14 residues. V lost 5 bases and J lost 5, with 16 bases in between. Germline-derived CDR1 and CDR2 are LNHDA and SQIVND (reference sequence). The whole variable domain, remainder taken from reference TRBV19 and TRBJ2-7, is DGGITQSPKYLFRKEGQNVTLSCEQNLNHDAMYWYRQDPGQGLRLIYYSQIVNDFQKGDIAEGYSVSREKKESFPLTVTSAQKNPTAFYLCASSPRGIGNEQYFGPGTRLTVT.

This chain joins TRBV6-1 and TRBJ2-3; possibly TRBD2 for D (6 bases). Germline values: CDR1 MNHNS, CDR2 SASEGT. Trimming took 2 bases from V and 5 from J, leaving 17 bases between them. This CDR3 is 16 amino acids long. In DNA, the CDR3 is TGTGCCAGCAGTGAAAGCTGGCGGGGACCCTTAGATACGCAGTATTTT. It specifies CASSESWRGPLDTQYF.

V gene TRBV19 combines with J gene TRBJ1-5, with D possibly matching TRBD1 (5 bases). Trimming shortened V by 3 bases and J by 1 base, and 13 bases separated the two germline ends. Germline V gene data show CDR1 as LNHDA and CDR2 as SQIVND (reference sequence). This CDR3 spans 16 amino acids. The CDR3 protein is CASSMGRTLSNQPQHF. The CDR3 DNA is TGTGCCAGTAGTATGGGCCGGACACTGAGCAATCAGCCCCAGCATTTT. Complete variable domain (other parts from reference TRBV19 and TRBJ1-5): DGGITQSPKYLFRKEGQNVTLSCEQNLNHDAMYWYRQDPGQGLRLIYYSQIVNDFQKGDIAEGYSVSREKKESFPLTVTSAQKNPTAFYLCASSMGRTLSNQPQHFGDGTRLSIL.

This clone was picked up one time. The rearrangement uses TRBV2 and TRBJ1-3, with D unclear. Trimming took 9 bases from V and 4 from J, leaving 13 bases between them. CDR3 length: 13 residues. Germline V gene lookup returns CDR1 SNHLY and CDR2 FYNNEI. The CDR3 sequence is CASQRETGNTIYF. DNA of the CDR3: TGTGCCAGTCAGAGGGAGACCGGAAACACCATATATTTT.

The rearrangement joins TRBV10-1 to TRBJ2-3; maybe TRBD2 (5 bases). The germline V and J ends were trimmed by 2 bases and 4 bases, with 10 bases remaining between them. CDR1 is WNHNN, CDR2 SYGVQD, per germline (reference sequence). CDR3 length: 14 residues. The CDR3 nucleotides are TGCGCCAGCAGTGAGAGGAGGCGTCCAGATACGCAGTATTTT. Its protein product is CASSERRRPDTQYF.

The V call is TRBV25-1, the J call TRBJ2-3; D is possibly TRBD2 (5 bases). The CDR3 consists of 14 residues. With 3 bases removed from V and 2 bases from J, the gap between germline ends came to 9 bases. The germline V gene has CDR1 MGHDK and CDR2 SYGVNS. The CDR3 reads CASSEDSSTDTQYF. The CDR3 bases are TGTGCCAGCAGTGAGGACTCCTCCACAGATACGCAGTATTTT.

This clone came up a few times. This chain connects TRBV19 to TRBJ2-7, with D tentatively TRBD2 (6 bases). The germline V gene has CDR1 LNHDA and CDR2 SQIVND (reference sequence). This CDR3 region has 14 residues. V lost 5 bases, J lost 5 bases, and 16 bases lay in between. In DNA form, the CDR3 reads TGTGCCAGTAGTCGACGATCGGACTACAACGAGCAGTACTTC. Translating gives CASSRRSDYNEQYF.

The chain has TRBV12-5 and TRBJ1-1; D ambiguous. V lost 6 bases, J lost 3 bases, and 5 bases lay in between. From germline, CDR1 is LGHNT and CDR2 FRNRAP. This CDR3 region has 11 residues. The CDR3 loop is CASGIYTEAFF. For the CDR3, the DNA is TGTGCTAGTGGAATCTACACTGAAGCTTTCTTT.

This clone was seen more than once but under ten times. The same CDR3 also results from other DNA sequences found in this sample. This chain links TRBV6-5 with TRBJ2-1, with TRBD1 matching over 7 bases. Germline assignment: CDR1 MNHEY and CDR2 SVGAGI. Germline trimming cut 0 bases from V and 8 bases from J; bases unmatched to any gene: 1. The CDR3 covers 13 residues. The CDR3, as DNA: TGTGCCAGCAGTTACTCTAGGGGGCATGAGCAGTTCTTC. It translates to CASSYSRGHEQFF.

The chain carries TRBV11-3 and TRBJ1-1; D gene unclear. The germline CDR1 and CDR2 sequences are SGHNT and YENEEA. Trimming cost V 2 bases and J 4 bases, with 8 bases left between them. The CDR3 sequence is 13 residues long. The CDR3 region has the DNA TGTGCCAGCAGCTTAATTTCGAGCACTGAAGCTTTCTTT. This translates into CASSLISSTEAFF.

The chain is built from TRBV18 and TRBJ2-3; TRBD2 matches at 7 bases. V lost 2 bases and J lost 4; bases outside the gene matches: 3. The germline CDR1 and CDR2 sequences are KGHSH and LQKENI. The CDR3 totals 14 residues. CDR3 DNA: TGTGCCAGCTCACCAGATGGGGGGGCAGATACGCAGTATTTT. This encodes CASSPDGGADTQYF.

This clone was counted a few times. The chain recombines TRBV2 with TRBJ2-3; 7 bases line up with TRBD2. This CDR3 is 13 amino acids long. V lost 4 bases to trimming and J lost 8 bases; unmatched junction nucleotides: 6. Germline V lookup: CDR1 SNHLY, CDR2 FYNNEI. The CDR3 DNA reads as TGTGCCAGCAGTGGGGAAGCTAGCGGTACGCAGTATTTT. Amino acids: CASSGEASGTQYF.

The gene calls are TRBV6-1 and TRBJ1-1; 7 bases line up with TRBD1. Germline V gene lookup returns CDR1 MNHNS and CDR2 SASEGT. CDR3 length: 16 amino acids. V shed 3 bases, J shed 1 base, and the junction held 8 bases outside the gene matches. The CDR3 DNA follows: TGTGCCAGCAGTGATTCAGGGGGGTTTAAGAACACTGAAGCTTTCTTT. This codes for CASSDSGGFKNTEAFF.

V gene TRBV3-1 (or the pseudogene TRBV3-2) combines with J gene TRBJ2-7; the D is unclear. V shed 1 base and J shed 6 bases, with 4 bases lying between them. Germline values: CDR1 LGHDT, CDR2 YNNKEL (reference sequence). The CDR3 consists of 11 residues. The CDR3 sequence is CASSQVSEQYF. The CDR3, as DNA: TGTGCCAGCAGCCAAGTCTCCGAGCAGTACTTC.

This chain links TRBV4-3 with TRBJ1-6; D not certain. The CDR3 contains 15 residues. Trimming removed 1 base at V and 7 bases at J, with 11 bases between. In germline, CDR1 is LGHNA, CDR2 YSLEER. The CDR3 protein is CASSQALPENSPLHF. The DNA for the CDR3 is TGCGCCAGCAGCCAAGCCCTCCCAGAAAATTCACCCCTCCACTTT.

This clone occurred once. At one of its ends the junction is not consistent with the germline gene, which may arise from a read error. Other DNA sequences of this sample code for an identical CDR3. The V gene is TRBV27, the J gene TRBJ2-1, with TRBD2 matching over 9 bases. The germline CDR1 and CDR2 sequences are MNHEY and SMNVEV (reference sequence). There are 15 residues in the CDR3. The chain's CDR3 is CASSLAGGPYNEQFF. The CDR3, as DNA: TGTGCCAGCAGTTTAGCGGGGGGGCCCTATAATGAGCAGTTCTTC.

The chain joins TRBV29-1 to TRBJ1-1; 11 positions match TRBD1. The CDR3 consists of 14 residues. V shed 6 bases, J shed 4 bases, and the junction held 7 bases outside the gene matches. CDR1 is SQVTM and CDR2 is ANQGSEA in the germline V gene. The CDR3 sequence is CSVLPGQGGTEAFF. In DNA, the CDR3 is TGCAGCGTACTCCCGGGACAGGGGGGCACTGAAGCTTTCTTT. Full variable domain (rest looked up from reference TRBV29-1 and TRBJ1-1): SAVISQKPSRDICQRGTSLTIQCQVDSQVTMMFWYRQQPGQSLTLIATANQGSEATYESGFVIDKFPISRPNLTFSTLTVSNMSPEDSSIYLCSVLPGQGGTEAFFGQGTRLTVV.

The genes are TRBV6-5 and TRBJ2-3, with D maybe TRBD1 (5 bases). The V end was cut by 1 base, the J end by 4 bases, with 9 bases between. The CDR3 covers 14 residues. The germline CDR1 and CDR2 sequences are MNHEY and SVGAGI. The CDR3 DNA sequence: TGTGCCAGCAGTTACTTAAGGGGTTCAGATACGCAGTATTTT. This sequence encodes CASSYLRGSDTQYF.